The entry below describes one TCR beta chain. Germline lookup yields CDR1 SGHTA and CDR2 FQGNSA. This CDR3 contains 15 residues. After removal of 4 bases from V and 8 bases from J, the junction contained 5 bases not matched to a gene. Some clones are missing from TCRdb's copy, which holds only in-frame ones; the method was immunoSEQ multiplex PCR. The top ten clones hold roughly 7.2% of a sample with about 210,000 clones, over 75% of them seen once. This sample was taken from a study of blood T cell repertoires in COVID-19. Background on the study: In each case, the material was cDNA or gDNA derived from T cells, B-cell-depleted T cells, or PBMCs.

This rearrangement joins TRBV7-2 to TRBJ2-1, with 13 bases aligning to TRBD2. The specimen was PBMCs or T cells enriched from blood (not recorded which). The source of this sequence is a man younger than 45 in a cohort exposed to, infected with or recovered from COVID-19 (not recorded which). The CDR3 protein is CASSWGLAGLYEQFF. CDR3 nucleotides: TGTGCCAGCAGCTGGGGACTAGCGGGACTCTATGAGCAGTTCTTC.